The present entry profiles one T cell receptor beta chain with its context. The antigen remains unidentified. This table comes from immunoSEQ multiplex PCR, and its TCRdb copy is limited to in-frame clones, with some not included. The sample yields under 850,000 clones, 55% to 75% seen once. V shed 3 bases, J shed 2 bases, and the junction held 7 bases outside the gene matches. This CDR3 has 18 residues. Germline V CDR1 and CDR2: MRHNA, SNTAGT. These data are taken from a study of shared clonotypes between healthy human individuals. Study details: The composition of the donors was a couple of women and a few men aged 18 to 49. Study-wide results and limits: Generally, estimated richness proved larger in naive subsets than it did in memory subsets. Sampling was confined to blood; repertoires within tissues likely differ. Though the depth was large, rarefaction showed that sorted-subset sequencing was incomplete.

Sample: memory CD4+ T cells sorted from blood. The sample's subset: CD45RA-negative fraction. The genes are TRBV6-4 and TRBJ2-2; TRBD2 matches at 12 bases. This TCR was recovered from a woman in her 30s in good health. CDR3 in DNA: TGTGCCAGCAGTGATGGTCTAGCGGGAGGGCCAAACACCGGGGAGCTGTTTTTT. Protein: CASSDGLAGGPNTGELFF.